This T cell receptor beta chain was captured in a study of blood T cell repertoires in COVID-19. Study-level information: The samples span acute and convalescent COVID-19 from the United States, Italy and Spain. Sources were T cells, B-cell-depleted T cells, or PBMCs; the material itself was cDNA or gDNA.

In the authors' methods: Reference gene primer amplification yielded estimated nucleated cell counts. The protocol was immunoSEQ multiplex PCR, while the TCRdb copy is restricted to in-frame clones and leaves out a portion. Clonal size and the V and J genes are those of that table, whereas D and trimming came from the DNA. The sample lists just under 55,000 clones, approximately 91% occurring once. The J segment lost 6 bases and the V segment lost 3 bases, leaving 13 bases of the junction unmatched. CDR1 and CDR2 (germline): SGHAT, FQNNGV. This CDR3 spans 17 amino acids. This sequence joins TRBV11-2 and TRBJ2-1, with TRBD2 matching over 8 bases. This clonotype was obtained from a man in his forties or fifties with acute or convalescent COVID-19. Material: peripheral blood. CDR3 sequence: CASSFGEAGERRNEQFF. For the CDR3, the DNA is TGTGCCAGCAGCTTTGGAGAAGCGGGAGAAAGACGCAATGAGCAGTTCTTC.